These 11 T cell receptor beta chains share one sample of origin, sequenced in a study of OX40 agonist ivuxolimab in advanced cancers. Data came from immunoSEQ multiplex PCR; TCRdb stores just in-frame clones and leaves some out. The top ten clones hold about 2.5% of a sample with approximately 89,000 clones, around nine tenths of them seen once. The sample here was CD4+ or CD8+ T cells sorted from blood, taken in a trial of the OX40 agonist ivuxolimab. These receptors all come from an adult with an advanced solid tumor such as melanoma, head and neck, liver or kidney cancer.

This clone was seen once. This sequence joins TRBV4-1 and TRBJ2-5, with D uncertain. Trimming removed 3 bases at V and 5 bases at J, with 10 bases between. The CDR3 runs to 13 residues. Looked up from germline, CDR1 is MGHRA and CDR2 is YSYEKL. The CDR3: CASSQARSETQYF. Written as DNA, the CDR3 is TGCGCCAGCAGCCAGGCTCGGAGCGAGACCCAGTACTTC.

V usage is TRBV27 and J usage is TRBJ2-7; TRBD2 agrees at 9 bases. Looked up from germline, CDR1 is MNHEY and CDR2 is SMNVEV (reference sequence). The CDR3 is 15 residues long. After removal of 4 bases from V and 2 bases from J, the junction contained 6 bases not matched to a gene. The CDR3 sequence: CASSYQAGGTYEQYF. The CDR3 coding sequence is TGTGCCAGCAGTTATCAGGCGGGAGGGACCTACGAGCAGTACTTC.

The V and J genes are TRBV2 and TRBJ2-7; TRBD1 is a possible D gene (5 bases). Trimming removed 4 bases at V and 0 bases at J, with 13 bases between. The length of the CDR3 is 15 residues. Per the germline V gene, CDR1 is SNHLY and CDR2 is FYNNEI. This CDR3 reads CASSGLGVNSYEQYF. CDR3 DNA sequence: TGTGCCAGCAGTGGGCTAGGGGTTAACTCCTACGAGCAGTACTTC.

This clone was counted only a few times. The chain joins TRBV9 to TRBJ2-7, with unresolved D. The CDR3 has 13 residues. With 2 bases removed from V and 6 bases from J, the gap between germline ends came to 12 bases. Germline V gene data show CDR1 as SGDLS and CDR2 as YYNGEE. The CDR3 nucleotides read TGTGCCAGCAGCGTCATAGGTCTGGGCGAGCAGTACTTC. Its protein is CASSVIGLGEQYF.

This clone occurred once. This chain uses TRBV11-3 with TRBJ2-1; 12 bases align to TRBD2. The J segment lost 7 bases and the V segment lost 6 bases, leaving 7 bases of the junction unmatched. The germline V gene has CDR1 SGHNT and CDR2 YENEEA. This CDR3 region has 15 residues. This CDR3 is CASRERLAGENEQFF. DNA of the CDR3: TGTGCCAGCAGAGAAAGACTAGCGGGAGAGAATGAGCAGTTCTTC.

V usage is TRBV19 and J usage is TRBJ2-5, with D possibly TRBD2 on 6 matching bases. CDR1 and CDR2 (germline): LNHDA, SQIVND (reference sequence). CDR3 length equals 13 residues. V gave up 5 bases and J gave up 4 bases, with 11 bases separating them. This chain's CDR3 is CASSPQGGETQYF. The CDR3 coding sequence is TGTGCCAGTAGTCCCCAGGGAGGAGAGACCCAGTACTTC.

This clone was observed a few times. This sequence joins TRBV10-3 and TRBJ2-3; TRBD2 agrees at 7 bases. V trimming: 3 bases; J trimming: 6 bases; junction bases outside the gene matches: 6. The germline V gene has CDR1 ENHRY and CDR2 SYGVKD. The CDR3 sequence is 14 residues long. The CDR3 DNA sequence: TGTGCCATCAGTGAATCGGGAGGCGGGGATACGCAGTATTTT. It codes for CAISESGGGDTQYF.

The chain uses TRBV28 and TRBJ2-7; D might be TRBD2 (6 bases). Germline CDR1 is MDHEN and CDR2 is SYDVKM. This CDR3 has 12 amino acids. V was shortened by 6 bases and J by 7 bases, with 13 bases between the two germline ends. The DNA of the CDR3 is TGTGCCAGCAGCTGGACACGGGGGGAGCAGTACTTC. This translates into CASSWTRGEQYF.

The chain combines TRBV4-1 with TRBJ2-3; tentatively, D is TRBD1 (6 bases). V was pared by 4 bases and J by 0 bases, with 11 bases between. Germline V lookup: CDR1 MGHRA, CDR2 YSYEKL. The CDR3 runs to 15 residues. The CDR3 sequence: CASSPLRGSTDTQYF. CDR3 nucleotide sequence: TGCGCCAGCAGCCCTCTCAGGGGCAGCACAGATACGCAGTATTTT.

V usage is TRBV28 and J usage is TRBJ1-5; 8 bases align to TRBD1. Germline loops: CDR1 MDHEN, CDR2 SYDVKM. V lost 4 bases to trimming and J lost 3 bases; unmatched junction nucleotides: 5. CDR3 length: 15 residues. CDR3 residues: CASSSGGSYNQPQHF. The CDR3 nucleotides read TGTGCCAGCAGTTCAGGGGGCTCCTACAATCAGCCCCAGCATTTT.

This rearrangement joins TRBV10-1 to TRBJ2-7; 12 positions agree with TRBD2. The V segment lost 3 bases and the J segment 3 bases; nucleotides outside the gene matches: 3. Germline CDR1 WNHNN, CDR2 SYGVQD (reference sequence). The CDR3 is 15 residues long. The CDR3 DNA is TGCGCCAGCAGTGAAGAGGGACTAGCGGGCTACGAGCAGTACTTC. Encoded protein: CASSEEGLAGYEQYF.